This T cell receptor (beta chain) was recorded in a study of T cell responses to AZD1222 COVID-19 vaccine (dated by TCRdb to 2020 to 2022). General notes on the study: Because spike-specific TCR depth and breadth did not differ between the two schedules, AZD1222 recipients who got a second dose at roughly 4 weeks were pooled with those who got a second dose at roughly 12 weeks. A total of 233 trial participants underwent TCR sequencing, of whom about 200 received two doses of AZD1222 and some 25 received two doses of the MenACWY control vaccine. Enrollment into the trials was organized by age into subgroups of 18-55, 56-69 and 70-plus years, and those subgroups contained about 160, 30 and 59 TCR-sequenced participants, respectively.

The CDR3 regions of human TCRbeta chains were analyzed by immunosequencing. In the authors' own workflow: TCRs in the repertoires were matched against a reference library of SARS-CoV-2-specific TCRs that had been generated with the MIRA antigen-specificity platform. Breadth was defined as the fraction of unique TCRs that were SARS-CoV-2-associated. Depth was defined as the fraction of total T cells that were SARS-CoV-2-associated. Each spike-specific TCR was assigned to its reactive spike region and to a CD4 or CD8 class using the MIRA data. Log10-transformed breadth and depth values were compared by one-way ANOVA with Sidak's multiple comparisons tests. The immuneACCESS repertoire file appears here via TCRdb, limited to in-frame rearrangements. These files lack a portion of the clones; in checked studies, under half of the deficit traces to unresolved V genes, and the cause of the others is not known. D and trimming come from the DNA, and the V and J calls and clone size come from that table. The sample records roughly 160,000 clones, about nine tenths of which are singletons. Of the sample, roughly 1.6% is held by the ten largest clones.

Compared with germline, V lacks 0 bases and J lacks 1 base; bases without a gene match: 3. The CDR3, from cysteine to phenylalanine, totals 17 residues. Only the CDR3 region is kept as DNA, spanning 51 bases read in frame from base 1. The germline V gene yields MNHEY for CDR1 and SVGEGT for CDR2. Reading the label with the study, this specimen's time point is: baseline before first vaccination. Vaccinee samples came from UK trials COV001 and COV002, including a single-blind randomized controlled phase 2/3 trial of AZD1222 (ChAdOx1 nCoV-19) in healthy adults. For TCRbeta chain sequencing, PBMC samples from trial participants were taken at day 0 and at day 28 after the second dose. For this clone: No cognate antigen has been identified for it. No much larger clone exists at a distance of one base, and base qualities are not known.

Points the paper makes about the study in general: Only five to seven AZD1222 recipients were SARS-CoV-2 seropositive at baseline, limiting conclusions about previously exposed vaccinees. Reportedly, close to half of the unique spike-specific TCRs recognized epitopes lying outside the regions that are mutated in the B.1.351 and B.1.1.7 variants. CD4 TCRs associated with the vaccine covered the entire spike protein, and the dominant responses were in regions 160-218 and 743-854. Most participants were white British and females outnumbered males, and the authors suggested that clonal diversity may have been underestimated. In the small 56-69-year group, the increase in depth fell short of significance, most likely because of low power. Because no day 14 peak-response samples were available, the repertoires could be characterized only after the peak T cell response. After two AZD1222 doses, both the breadth and the depth of spike-specific TCRs were significantly higher than at day 0 and than in MenACWY recipients.

The material sequenced was peripheral blood, taken on day 0 of AZD1222 vaccination. This clonotype was sampled from an adult in good health. The receptor chain draws on TRBV6-2 or TRBV6-3 and TRBJ1-1; 12 junctional bases match TRBD1. The DNA reads TGTGCCAGCAGTTACTCGTGGGACAGGGGGCGGAACACTGAAGCTTTCTTT. It translates to CASSYSWDRGRNTEAFF.